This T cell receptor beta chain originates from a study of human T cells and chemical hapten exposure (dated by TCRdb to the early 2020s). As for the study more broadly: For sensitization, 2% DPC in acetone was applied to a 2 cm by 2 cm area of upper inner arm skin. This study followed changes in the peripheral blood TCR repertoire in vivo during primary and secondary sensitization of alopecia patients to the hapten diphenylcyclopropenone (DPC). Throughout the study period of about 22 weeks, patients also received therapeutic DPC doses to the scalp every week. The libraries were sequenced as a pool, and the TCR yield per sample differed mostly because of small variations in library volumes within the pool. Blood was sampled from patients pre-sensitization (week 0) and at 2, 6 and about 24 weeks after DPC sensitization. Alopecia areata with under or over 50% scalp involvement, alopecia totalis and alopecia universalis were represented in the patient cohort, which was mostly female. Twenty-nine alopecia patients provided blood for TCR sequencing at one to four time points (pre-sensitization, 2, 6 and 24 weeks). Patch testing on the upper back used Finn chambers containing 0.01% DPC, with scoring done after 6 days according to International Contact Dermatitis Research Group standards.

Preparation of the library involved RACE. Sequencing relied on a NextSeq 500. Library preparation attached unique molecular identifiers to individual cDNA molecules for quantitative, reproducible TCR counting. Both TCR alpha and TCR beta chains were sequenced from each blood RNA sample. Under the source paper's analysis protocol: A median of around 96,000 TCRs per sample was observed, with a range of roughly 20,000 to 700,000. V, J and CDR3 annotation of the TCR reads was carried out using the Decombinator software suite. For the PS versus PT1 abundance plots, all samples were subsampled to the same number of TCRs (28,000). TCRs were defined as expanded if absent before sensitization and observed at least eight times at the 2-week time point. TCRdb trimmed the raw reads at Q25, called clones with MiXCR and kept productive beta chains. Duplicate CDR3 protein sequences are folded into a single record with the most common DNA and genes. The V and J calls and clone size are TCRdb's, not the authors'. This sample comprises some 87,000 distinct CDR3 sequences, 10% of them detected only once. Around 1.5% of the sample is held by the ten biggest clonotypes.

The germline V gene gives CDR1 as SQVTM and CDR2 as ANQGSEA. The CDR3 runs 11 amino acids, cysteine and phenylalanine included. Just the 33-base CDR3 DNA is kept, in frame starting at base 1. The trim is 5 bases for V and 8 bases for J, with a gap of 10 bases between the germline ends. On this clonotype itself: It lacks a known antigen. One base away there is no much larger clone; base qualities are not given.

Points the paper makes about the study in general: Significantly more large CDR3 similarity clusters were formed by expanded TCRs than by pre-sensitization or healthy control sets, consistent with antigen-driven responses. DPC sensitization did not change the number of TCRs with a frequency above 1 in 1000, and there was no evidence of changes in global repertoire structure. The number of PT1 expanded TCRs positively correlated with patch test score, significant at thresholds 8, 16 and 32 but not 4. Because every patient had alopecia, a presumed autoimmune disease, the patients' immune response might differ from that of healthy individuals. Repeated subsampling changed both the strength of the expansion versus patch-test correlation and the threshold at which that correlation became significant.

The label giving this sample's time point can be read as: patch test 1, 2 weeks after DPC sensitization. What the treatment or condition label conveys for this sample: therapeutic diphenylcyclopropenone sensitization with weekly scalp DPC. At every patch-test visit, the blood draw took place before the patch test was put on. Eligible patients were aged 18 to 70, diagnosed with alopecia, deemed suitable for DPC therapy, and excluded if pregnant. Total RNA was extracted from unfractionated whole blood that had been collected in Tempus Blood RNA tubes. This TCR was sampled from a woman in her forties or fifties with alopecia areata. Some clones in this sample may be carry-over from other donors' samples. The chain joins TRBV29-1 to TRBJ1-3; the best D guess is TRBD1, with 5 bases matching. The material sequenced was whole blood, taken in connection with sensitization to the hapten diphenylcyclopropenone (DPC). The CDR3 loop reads CSVTLRDTIYF. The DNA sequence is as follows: TGCAGCGTTACCCTCAGGGACACCATATATTTT.